This T cell receptor beta chain was recorded in a study of blood T cell repertoires in COVID-19. Overall study: There were acute and convalescent COVID-19 samples, and they came from the United States, Italy and Spain. Nucleic acid was either cDNA or gDNA, and it came from T cells, B-cell-depleted T cells, or PBMCs.

How the authors handled the data: Counts of nucleated cells, estimated from reference gene primer amplification, were obtained. Sequencing was performed with immunoSEQ multiplex PCR; in TCRdb, only in-frame clones are kept and a portion is missing. That table supplies the V and J calls and clone size; D and trimming were determined from the DNA. The sample holds about 340,000 clones, approximately 86% seen once. From germline, CDR1 is SGHDT and CDR2 YYEEEE. This CDR3 has 15 amino acids. The germline V and J ends were trimmed by 4 bases and 4 bases, with 17 bases remaining between them. The chain combines TRBV5-6 with TRBJ1-2; D might be TRBD1 (6 bases). The sequenced sample was peripheral blood. The TCR originated in a woman aged 55-69 years with COVID-19, enrolled during active disease. In nucleotides, the CDR3 is TGTGCCAGCAGCACAGAAGGGGGACGAAGCTATGGCTACACCTTC. Translation gives CASSTEGGRSYGYTF.